This T cell receptor (beta chain) is drawn from a study of blood T cell repertoires in COVID-19 (dated by TCRdb to the early 2020s). Regarding the study in general: Samples from collaborators originated in the United States, Italy and Spain and spanned both the acute and convalescent phases of COVID-19. The prospective study material was composed of cDNA or gDNA derived from T cells, B-cell-depleted T cells, or PBMCs. Deeply sampled blood TCRbeta repertoires from subjects exposed to, actively infected with, or recovered from COVID-19 were included in the dataset. The repertoires were released in a freely available public database meant as a resource for research on the immune response to SARS-CoV-2. Samples were obtained from the ongoing ImmuneRACE study (first 160 participants) and from 1,254 subjects provided by 6 global collaborators. A de-identified subject ID, COVID-19 status, age in years and sex were almost always included in the sample metadata. Where available, HLA class I and class II types were obtained from metadata supplied by the sample provider rather than from assay-based typing. General study outcomes and caveats: The amount of clinical and demographic metadata varied by source and participant and was provided uncurated.

Concerning this clone: There is no known antigen for this receptor. No much larger clone exists at a distance of one base, and base qualities are not known.

TCRbeta CDR3 regions were amplified from genomic DNA using the immunoSEQ Assay, a bias-controlled multiplex PCR. Under the source paper's analysis protocol: Within the assay, amplification of reference gene primers was used to estimate how many nucleated cells each sample contained. To quantify the absolute abundance of each unique TCRbeta CDR3 rearrangement, sequence reads were collapsed and filtered. For each sample, productive Simpson clonality was calculated as the square root of Simpson's diversity index across productive rearrangements. TCRdb re-hosts the immuneACCESS table, in-frame sequences only. Its copies lack some clones; in the studies checked, an unresolved V gene accounts for under half of them, and the cause for the rest is not known. V and J calls and clone size follow that table, whereas D and trimming were derived from the DNA. This sample gives about 370,000 clones in total; roughly 86% of them show up just once. The top ten clonotypes cover 8.5% to 12% of the sample.

At one collaborating source in Seattle, patients were enrolled during active infection and were followed longitudinally through the course of disease. Whole blood was collected in K2EDTA tubes by collaborating institutions according to the institutions' own protocols. For TCRbeta analysis, collaborators shipped samples in one of three forms: frozen whole blood, isolated PBMCs, or DNA extracted from either of those sample types. Source material: peripheral blood. This clonotype was obtained from a woman aged 25 to 39 with COVID-19, enrolled during active disease.

The DNA is TGCGCCAGCAGCTTGGGGGACAGCAGACCCCAAGAGACCCAGTACTTC. Its coded protein is CASSLGDSRPQETQYF. Rearrangement joined TRBV5-1 to TRBJ2-5, with TRBD1 matching 7 junction bases. The CDR3 starts with the cysteine, ends with the phenylalanine, and has 16 residues. CDR3 DNA is the only sequence kept; it has 48 bases, read in frame from the first base. V lost 0 bases and J lost 1 base, and the count of bases not matched to a germline gene is 6. CDR1 SGHRS and CDR2 YFSETQ were looked up in the germline V gene.